The 32 T cell receptor beta chains in this list originate from one sample, sequenced in a study of blood T cell repertoires in COVID-19 (dated by TCRdb to between 2020 and 2021). The library was produced with the immunoSEQ multiplex PCR assay. Entries here come from immuneACCESS through TCRdb and include only in-frame sequences with V and J called. Some clones fail to appear in such tables; in the studies checked, an unresolved V gene covers under half of the shortfall, and the cause of the remainder is unknown. Present in this sample are 90,000 to 120,000 clones, 75% to 90% of which were seen just once. Together, the top ten hold 32% of the sample. Sample: peripheral blood. The receptor source for this set is a woman at least 80 years old with acute or convalescent COVID-19.

This clone was counted only a few times. The chain recombines TRBV7-2 with TRBJ1-5, with a tentative D call TRBD1 (5 bases). Trimming took 5 bases from V and 9 from J, leaving 11 bases between them. Germline CDR1 SGHTA, CDR2 FQGNSA. The CDR3 has 12 amino acids. As DNA, the CDR3 is TGTGCCAGCAGCCCCGACAGAGGGCCCCAGCATTTT. Translating gives CASSPDRGPQHF.

The chain is built from TRBV18 and TRBJ2-5; TRBD1 is a possible D gene (5 bases). Trimming pared 2 bases from V and 5 bases from J, leaving 18 bases between. The V gene's germline CDR1 is KGHSH and CDR2 LQKENI. The CDR3 length is 16 residues. In DNA, the CDR3 is TGTGCCAGCTCACCAACTTTACAAAGGCAGGGCGAGACCCAGTACTTC. Residues: CASSPTLQRQGETQYF.

The chain links TRBV15 to TRBJ2-3; weak D call: TRBD2 (5 bases). The V end lost 0 bases, the J end lost 11 bases, and 12 bases lay between the germline ends. The CDR3 totals 13 residues. Per the germline V gene, CDR1 is LNHNV and CDR2 is YYDKDF (reference sequence). The chain's CDR3 is CATSRDYPGLQYF. In DNA, the CDR3 is TGTGCCACCAGCAGAGATTACCCCGGACTGCAGTATTTT.

The J gene is TRBJ1-2, the V gene TRBV5-1; the match to TRBD1 covers 8 bases. The germline gives CDR1 SGHRS, CDR2 YFSETQ. Trimming at V came to 0 bases and at J to 5 bases, leaving 15 bases not matched to a gene. The CDR3 has 18 amino acids. CDR3 DNA sequence: TGCGCCAGCAGCTTGGGATCACTTGTATCAGGGGGCTCTTATGGCTACACCTTC. Protein product: CASSLGSLVSGGSYGYTF.

The chain uses TRBV2 and TRBJ2-3; TRBD2 aligns across 10 bases. This CDR3 comprises 16 residues. V gave up 7 bases and J gave up 4 bases; unmatched junction bases: 11. Per germline, CDR1 SNHLY and CDR2 FYNNEI. CDR3 in DNA: TGTGCCAGCATCCGGTTAGCGGGGGGATCGTCAGATACGCAGTATTTT. It is translated as CASIRLAGGSSDTQYF.

The chain couples TRBV19 to TRBJ2-3, with a possible D match to TRBD1 (6 bases). V shed 3 bases and J shed 0 bases, with 10 bases lying between them. Germline assignment: CDR1 LNHDA and CDR2 SQIVND (reference sequence). The CDR3 spans 15 residues. CDR3 loop: CASSMGAFSTDTQYF. DNA for the CDR3: TGTGCCAGTAGTATGGGGGCCTTTAGCACAGATACGCAGTATTTT. Based on the CDR3 plus reference TRBV19 and TRBJ2-3, the full variable domain is DGGITQSPKYLFRKEGQNVTLSCEQNLNHDAMYWYRQDPGQGLRLIYYSQIVNDFQKGDIAEGYSVSREKKESFPLTVTSAQKNPTAFYLCASSMGAFSTDTQYFGPGTRLTVL.

The chain carries TRBV5-1 and TRBJ2-3; tentative D call: TRBD2 (5 bases). The CDR3 runs 15 residues. Deletions cut 3 bases from V and 0 bases from J, with 11 bases between. Per the germline V gene, CDR1 is SGHRS and CDR2 is YFSETQ. CDR3 sequence reads: CASSWSEASTDTQYF. In DNA, the CDR3 is TGCGCCAGCAGCTGGTCGGAGGCTAGCACAGATACGCAGTATTTT.

This chain connects TRBV7-2 to TRBJ2-7; 8 nucleotides agree with TRBD1. Germline CDR1 and CDR2: SGHTA and FQGNSA. This CDR3 region has 15 residues. Germline trimming cut 1 base from V and 2 bases from J; bases unmatched to any gene: 4. The CDR3 DNA sequence: TGTGCCAGCAGCTTAGTAGGACAGGGAACCTACGAGCAGTACTTC. It is translated as CASSLVGQGTYEQYF.

This chain joins TRBV18 and TRBJ1-2; 12 positions match TRBD1. The germline CDR1 and CDR2 sequences are KGHSH and LQKENI. V shed 2 bases, J shed 3 bases, and the junction held 7 bases outside the gene matches. CDR3 size: 17 residues. The CDR3 nucleotides read TGTGCCAGCTCACCAGGGGCCGGGACAGGGGGCCACTATGGCTACACCTTC. This codes for CASSPGAGTGGHYGYTF. Together with reference TRBV18 and TRBJ1-2, the CDR3 gives the full variable domain: NAGVMQNPRHLVRRRGQEARLRCSPMKGHSHVYWYRQLPEEGLKFMVYLQKENIIDESGMPKERFSAEFPKEGPSILRIQQVVRGDSAAYFCASSPGAGTGGHYGYTFGSGTRLTVV.

This chain's CDR3 is CASSSNTVVGYTF. The CDR3 DNA reads as TGTGCCAGCAGCTCAAATACAGTGGTTGGCTACACCTTC. This chain connects TRBV28 to TRBJ1-2; the D is unclear. V was cut by 6 bases and J by 7 bases, with 15 bases left in between. CDR1 and CDR2 from the germline V gene are MDHEN and SYDVKM. CDR3 length: 13 amino acids.

V is TRBV5-1 and J is TRBJ2-3; TRBD2 aligns across 12 bases. Germline-derived CDR1 and CDR2 are SGHRS and YFSETQ. CDR3 length equals 15 residues. Trimming at V came to 6 bases and at J to 1 base, leaving 3 bases not matched to a gene. Here the CDR3 reads CASNRLAGGTDTQYF. The CDR3 nucleotides read TGCGCCAGCAATAGACTAGCGGGGGGCACAGATACGCAGTATTTT.

The chain links TRBV11-2 to TRBJ2-7; a weak D match, TRBD1 (6 bases). Germline CDR1 reads SGHAT; CDR2 reads FQNNGV. The V gene lost 5 bases and the J gene lost 2 bases, with 19 bases spanning the gap. The CDR3 consists of 16 residues. CDR3 in amino acids: CASSRLTGKLPYEQYF. The DNA for the CDR3 is TGTGCCAGCAGCCGACTTACAGGGAAGCTACCCTACGAGCAGTACTTC.

V gene TRBV5-1 combines with J gene TRBJ1-6; 8 positions agree with TRBD1. CDR1 SGHRS and CDR2 YFSETQ come from the germline V gene. This CDR3 has 14 residues. V shed 2 bases and J 8 bases; nucleotides not matched to a gene: 3. CDR3 region: CASSFMDRDSPLHF. The DNA for the CDR3 is TGCGCCAGCAGCTTCATGGACAGGGATTCACCCCTCCACTTT.

This clone was seen just once. The chain recombines TRBV13 with TRBJ1-2; TRBD1 matches at 8 bases. The V segment lost 3 bases and the J segment 0 bases; nucleotides outside the gene matches: 3. This CDR3 is built from 15 residues. The germline gives CDR1 PRHDT, CDR2 FYEKMQ (reference sequence). The CDR3 sequence: CASSFPQGANYGYTF. The CDR3 DNA is TGTGCCAGCAGCTTCCCACAGGGGGCTAACTATGGCTACACCTTC.

The gene calls are TRBV12-3 or TRBV12-4 and TRBJ1-2; D not resolved. The CDR3 contains 13 residues. V lost 0 bases, J lost 8 bases, and 10 bases lay in between. In DNA, the CDR3 is TGTGCCAGCAGTTTAGCTTCTGGAGGCGGCTACACCTTC. It specifies CASSLASGGGYTF.

The chain carries TRBV7-7 and TRBJ1-3, with 10 nucleotides matching TRBD1. The CDR3 has 15 residues. Germline V gene data show CDR1 as SSHAT and CDR2 as FNYEAQ (reference sequence). V trimming: 5 bases; J trimming: 3 bases; junction bases outside the gene matches: 4. CDR3 in amino acids: CASSPGTGVGNTIYF. CDR3 bases: TGTGCCAGCAGCCCGGGGACAGGGGTTGGAAACACCATATATTTT.

The chain carries TRBV3-1 (or the pseudogene TRBV3-2) and TRBJ1-1; 10 nucleotides match TRBD1. V lost 4 bases, J lost 4 bases, and 9 bases stayed unmatched. This CDR3 has 16 amino acids. Germline loops: CDR1 LGHDT, CDR2 YNNKEL (reference sequence). The CDR3 spells CASSPPERQGATEAFF. The CDR3 coding sequence is TGTGCCAGCAGCCCCCCAGAGAGACAGGGGGCCACTGAAGCTTTCTTT.

The gene calls are TRBV7-9 and TRBJ2-3, with 7 bases aligning to TRBD1. The CDR3 contains 14 residues. Germline CDR1 and CDR2: SEHNR and FQNEAQ (reference sequence). The V segment lost 5 bases and the J segment 2 bases; nucleotides outside the gene matches: 4. CDR3 sequence reads: CASSPGQVTDTQYF. The CDR3 DNA is TGTGCCAGCAGCCCCGGACAGGTCACAGATACGCAGTATTTT.

This chain links TRBV19 with TRBJ1-2; TRBD1 is a possible D gene (6 bases). Germline CDR1 LNHDA, CDR2 SQIVND (reference sequence). This CDR3 comprises 13 residues. Trimming removed 5 bases at V and 7 bases at J, with 14 bases between. The DNA of the CDR3 is TGTGCCAGTAGTCGGCGGGGGCTGGGTGGCTACACCTTC. It specifies CASSRRGLGGYTF.

This clone is a singleton in its sample. The chain is built from TRBV9 and TRBJ2-2; D is possibly TRBD1 (5 bases). Trimming removed 4 bases at V and 4 bases at J, with 5 bases between. The CDR3 spans 12 residues. CDR1 is SGDLS and CDR2 is YYNGEE in the germline V gene. CDR3: CASSQGTGELFF. DNA for the CDR3: TGTGCCAGCAGCCAGGGCACCGGGGAGCTGTTTTTT.

The chain couples TRBV23-1 to TRBJ2-3; 8 bases fit TRBD1. TRBV23-1 is an ORF, with its function uncertain. The V gene end was trimmed by 0 bases and the J gene end by 3 bases; junction bases not matched to a gene: 11. The CDR3 length is 18 residues. CDR3 sequence reads: CASSQSGDRQGSTDTQYF. CDR3 bases: TGCGCCAGCAGTCAATCGGGGGACAGACAGGGGTCGACAGATACGCAGTATTTT.

The chain links TRBV25-1 to TRBJ2-3, with a weak D call TRBD2 (7 bases). Trimming removed 7 bases from V and 3 bases from J, with 14 bases in between. The germline V gene encodes CDR1 MGHDK and CDR2 SYGVNS. CDR3 length: 14 amino acids. The CDR3 bases are TGTGCCAGCATGCCGGGGGGCCGAACAGATACGCAGTATTTT. As protein: CASMPGGRTDTQYF. The entire variable domain, with the rest obtained from reference TRBV25-1 and TRBJ2-3, is as follows: EADIYQTPRYLVIGTGKKITLECSQTMGHDKMYWYQQDPGMELHLIHYSYGVNSTEKGDLSSESTVSRIRTEHFPLTLESARPSHTSQYLCASMPGGRTDTQYFGPGTRLTVL.

The chain is built from TRBV28 and TRBJ2-7, with a possible D match to TRBD2 (5 bases). V lost 3 bases, J lost 0 bases, and 15 bases lay in between. Germline-derived CDR1 and CDR2 are MDHEN and SYDVKM. The CDR3 is made up of 16 amino acids. This CDR3 is CASSFPRGKNSYEQYF. The CDR3, as DNA: TGTGCCAGCAGTTTCCCTCGGGGAAAGAACTCCTACGAGCAGTACTTC.

V gene TRBV6-6 combines with J gene TRBJ2-2, with 8 positions matching TRBD1. The CDR3 is made up of 16 amino acids. Germline V CDR1 and CDR2: MNHNY, SVGAGI (reference sequence). J gave up 0 bases and V 2 bases, and 2 bases lay outside the gene matches. The CDR3 nucleotides read TGTGCCAGCAGTTACGGACAGGGAGCGAACACCGGGGAGCTGTTTTTT. This translates into CASSYGQGANTGELFF.

The chain is built from TRBV19 and TRBJ2-3; no firm D call. V shed 4 bases and J shed 0 bases, with 11 bases lying between them. Germline CDR1 is LNHDA and CDR2 is SQIVND (reference sequence). The length of the CDR3 is 15 residues. CDR3: CASSKLNPSTDTQYF. The DNA for the CDR3 is TGTGCCAGTAGTAAGCTGAACCCTAGCACAGATACGCAGTATTTT.

Here the CDR3 reads CASSPTGSHPRQPQHF. CDR3 DNA: TGTGCCAGCTCACCAACAGGATCGCACCCCCGTCAGCCCCAGCATTTT. The V and J genes are TRBV18 and TRBJ1-5; weak D call: TRBD1 (5 bases). Trimming took 2 bases from V and 6 from J, leaving 17 bases between them. This CDR3 comprises 16 residues. Per germline, CDR1 KGHSH and CDR2 LQKENI.

This clone was counted a single time. This chain links TRBV20-1 with TRBJ2-1, with 7 bases that match TRBD1. CDR1 and CDR2 from the germline V gene are DFQATT and SNEGSKA (reference sequence). The CDR3 loop spans 14 amino acids. J lost 6 bases, V lost 3 bases, and 8 bases had no gene match. The CDR3 coding sequence is TGCAGTGCTAGTCAGGGGGTTTCCGTCAATGAGCAGTTCTTC. It specifies CSASQGVSVNEQFF.

Only one count was recorded for this clone. The chain joins TRBV28 to TRBJ2-7; 12 bases map to TRBD1. V lost 6 bases and J lost 3; bases outside the gene matches: 6. Germline CDR1 and CDR2: MDHEN and SYDVKM. This CDR3 contains 15 residues. The CDR3: CASSRDRGLSYEQYF. The CDR3 DNA sequence: TGTGCCAGCAGCCGGGACAGGGGGCTAAGCTACGAGCAGTACTTC. The variable domain in full, with the rest retrieved from reference TRBV28 and TRBJ2-7, is DVKVTQSSRYLVKRTGEKVFLECVQDMDHENMFWYRQDPGLGLRLIYFSYDVKMKEKGDIPEGYSVSREKKERFSLILESASTNQTSMYLCASSRDRGLSYEQYFGPGTRLTVT.

This chain's CDR3 is CALALSHVSGTQYF. CDR3 coding DNA: TGTGCCCTTGCACTTTCTCATGTCTCGGGGACCCAGTACTTC. The rearrangement uses TRBV30 and TRBJ2-5; D uncertain. CDR1 is GTSNPN and CDR2 is SVGIG in the germline V gene (reference sequence). This CDR3 is built from 14 residues. The ends were cut back, 8 bases at V and 7 bases at J, with 23 bases in the middle.

The CDR3 bases are TGTGCCAGCAGCCCAAAGACAGGGAATTCACCCCTCCACTTT. This encodes CASSPKTGNSPLHF. This chain uses TRBV3-1 (or the pseudogene TRBV3-2) with TRBJ1-6, with 7 nucleotides matching TRBD1. Looked up from germline, CDR1 is LGHDT and CDR2 is YNNKEL (reference sequence). CDR3 size: 14 residues. Trimming removed 4 bases from V and 7 bases from J; junction bases left unmatched: 4.

This chain connects TRBV10-2 to TRBJ2-6, with D hard to call. CDR1 is WSHSY, CDR2 SAAADI, per germline. The CDR3 has 14 residues. V dropped 4 bases and J dropped 1 base, with 5 bases sitting between them. CDR3 in amino acids: CASSGESGANVLTF. The CDR3 nucleotides are TGCGCCAGCAGTGGCGAATCTGGGGCCAACGTCCTGACTTTC.

CDR3 sequence: CASRAGTGFSYEQYF. CDR3 bases: TGTGCCAGCAGGGCCGGGACAGGCTTCTCCTACGAGCAGTACTTC. J is TRBJ2-7 and V is TRBV27; 8 bases align to TRBD1. The germline V gene encodes CDR1 MNHEY and CDR2 SMNVEV (reference sequence). The CDR3 length is 15 residues. The V and J ends lost 6 bases and 0 bases, in that order; junction bases with no gene match: 7.